These 4 T cell receptor beta chains came from one sample sequenced in a study of control samples from healthy donors and cancer patients. Clones were read by immunoSEQ multiplex PCR, and TCRdb kept only the in-frame ones, dropping some. The sample has approximately 81,000 clones; over 90% are singletons. The source material was blood. These receptors all stem from a woman between 18 and 29 years old in good health.

Here the CDR3 reads CASGGWEQPQHF. The CDR3 nucleotides read TGTGCCAGTGGGGGATGGGAGCAGCCCCAGCATTTT. The chain joins TRBV19 to TRBJ1-5; a weak D match, TRBD1 (5 bases). This CDR3 has 12 residues. Trimming left V 8 bases short and J 7 bases short, with 12 bases between. From germline, CDR1 is LNHDA and CDR2 SQIVND (reference sequence). The full variable domain, with the rest looked up from reference TRBV19 and TRBJ1-5, is DGGITQSPKYLFRKEGQNVTLSCEQNLNHDAMYWYRQDPGQGLRLIYYSQIVNDFQKGDIAEGYSVSREKKESFPLTVTSAQKNPTAFYLCASGGWEQPQHFGDGTRLSIL.

Here the CDR3 reads CASSTAFFNNEQFF. The CDR3 DNA reads as TGTGCCAGCAGCACGGCTTTTTTCAACAATGAGCAGTTCTTC. The rearrangement links TRBV7-2 to TRBJ2-1; D is unclear. This CDR3 has 14 amino acids. The V gene lost 5 bases and the J gene lost 5 bases, with 13 bases spanning the gap. Germline CDR1 and CDR2: SGHTA and FQGNSA. Drawing the rest from reference TRBV7-2 and TRBJ2-1, the complete variable domain is GAGVSQSPSNKVTEKGKDVELRCDPISGHTALYWYRQSLGQGLEFLIYFQGNSAPDKSGLPSDRFSAERTGGSVSTLTIQRTQQEDSAVYLCASSTAFFNNEQFFGPGTRLTVL.

The rearrangement joins TRBV6-1 to TRBJ2-4; D is ambiguous. There are 15 residues in the CDR3. CDR1 and CDR2 from the germline V gene are MNHNS and SASEGT. The ends were cut back, 1 base at V and 0 bases at J, with 7 bases in the middle. CDR3 sequence (DNA): TGTGCCAGCAGTGAAGAAGGTTTAGCCAAAAACATTCAGTACTTC. Protein: CASSEEGLAKNIQYF.

A remark on this clone: As the CDR3 is not closed by the conserved phenylalanine or tryptophan, this likely results from a read error. Because the CDR3's place on the DNA is in doubt, the DNA is left out and the CDR3 is given as listed by TCRdb. The chain employs TRBV4-3 and TRBJ1-2. Germline CDR1 is LGHNA and CDR2 is YSLEER. The CDR3 adds up to 13 amino acids, both ends counted. This CDR3 is CASSQDMIGPLSL.